These 30 T cell receptor beta chains originate from one sample sequenced in a study of shared clonotypes between healthy human individuals. Cells designated naive CD8 were CD45RO-negative and were positively selected for CCR7, with terminally differentiated effector memory CD45RA+ cells excluded. Assay used: immunoSEQ multiplex PCR; TCRdb lists only in-frame clones, some missing. Altogether roughly 2.1 million clones are present, about 92% being singletons, with the ten largest covering 1.7%. What was sequenced was naive CD8+ T cells from PBMCs. These receptors came from a man aged 18-30 years in good health. Some clones in this sample may be carry-over from other donors' samples.

The chain joins TRBV6-5 to TRBJ2-7, with D unclear. Germline CDR1 reads MNHEY; CDR2 reads SVGAGI. CDR3 length: 14 residues. V was pared by 6 bases and J by 2 bases, with 14 bases between. Written as DNA, the CDR3 is TGTGCCAGCAGCTCCCTCGAAGCCCCCTACGAGCAGTACTTC. Protein product: CASSSLEAPYEQYF.

The rearrangement uses TRBV7-8 and TRBJ2-7; D call uncertain. V shed 3 bases and J shed 7 bases, with 13 bases lying between them. The CDR3 is 13 residues long. CDR1 is SGHVS, CDR2 FQNEAQ, per germline. The DNA of the CDR3 is TGTGCCAGCAGCTTCCTATCCCCGCCGGAGCAGTACTTC. Its protein is CASSFLSPPEQYF. The full variable domain, rest sourced from reference TRBV7-8 and TRBJ2-7, is GAGVSQSPRYKVAKRGQDVALRCDPISGHVSLFWYQQALGQGPEFLTYFQNEAQLDKSGLPSDRFFAERPEGSVSTLKIQRTQQEDSAVYLCASSFLSPPEQYFGPGTRLTVT.

V is TRBV7-9 and J is TRBJ2-1; no firm D call. Germline values: CDR1 SEHNR, CDR2 FQNEAQ (reference sequence). Trimming removed 2 bases at V and 11 bases at J, with 7 bases between. This CDR3 has 11 amino acids. In nucleotides, the CDR3 is TGTGCCAGCAGCTTATCACAGCAGCAGTTCTTC. Its protein product is CASSLSQQQFF.

This clone was seen just once. The J gene is TRBJ2-1, the V gene TRBV7-2; a possible D gene is TRBD2 (6 bases). Looked up from germline, CDR1 is SGHTA and CDR2 is FQGNSA. This CDR3 has 15 amino acids. V was trimmed by 5 bases and J by 9 bases, leaving 20 bases between them. CDR3 residues: CASSAVTGGSPEQFF. The CDR3 DNA reads as TGTGCCAGCAGCGCCGTCACCGGGGGAAGTCCTGAGCAGTTCTTC.

The genes are TRBV4-1 and TRBJ2-7; TRBD2 agrees at 16 bases. Germline loops: CDR1 MGHRA, CDR2 YSYEKL. V trimming: 4 bases; J trimming: 2 bases; junction bases outside the gene matches: 5. This CDR3 comprises 17 residues. The chain's CDR3 is CASSPQGLAGGPYEQYF. Written as DNA, the CDR3 is TGCGCCAGCAGCCCCCAGGGACTAGCGGGAGGGCCCTACGAGCAGTACTTC.

In this sample, this clone turned up once. The rearrangement links TRBV28 to TRBJ2-1, with a tentative D call TRBD2 (5 bases). Trimming left V 1 base short and J 9 bases short, with 19 bases between. CDR1 and CDR2 from the germline V gene are MDHEN and SYDVKM. The CDR3 runs 16 residues. CDR3 residues: CASSLLGSRLTSEQFF. CDR3 DNA sequence: TGTGCCAGCAGTTTATTGGGGTCTCGGCTCACTAGTGAGCAGTTCTTC.

V usage is TRBV7-8 and J usage is TRBJ2-7; tentative D call: TRBD2 (5 bases). V lost 5 bases to trimming and J lost 7 bases, with 12 bases between them. The CDR3 is 12 amino acids. Germline V CDR1 and CDR2: SGHVS, FQNEAQ. As DNA, the CDR3 is TGTGCCAGCAGCCCGCACCGGGGAGAGCAGTACTTC. Translating it yields CASSPHRGEQYF. Variable domain in full (rest from reference TRBV7-8 and TRBJ2-7): GAGVSQSPRYKVAKRGQDVALRCDPISGHVSLFWYQQALGQGPEFLTYFQNEAQLDKSGLPSDRFFAERPEGSVSTLKIQRTQQEDSAVYLCASSPHRGEQYFGPGTRLTVT.

The chain carries TRBV28 and TRBJ2-1; TRBD2 agrees at 7 bases. CDR1 is MDHEN and CDR2 is SYDVKM in the germline V gene. The CDR3 is made up of 15 amino acids. V dropped 4 bases and J dropped 5; count of bases not matched to a gene: 8. CDR3 DNA sequence: TGTGCCAGCAGTTCCCTGGGGGAGGGAGACAATGAGCAGTTCTTC. As protein: CASSSLGEGDNEQFF. Together with reference TRBV28 and TRBJ2-1, the CDR3 gives the full variable domain: DVKVTQSSRYLVKRTGEKVFLECVQDMDHENMFWYRQDPGLGLRLIYFSYDVKMKEKGDIPEGYSVSREKKERFSLILESASTNQTSMYLCASSSLGEGDNEQFFGPGTRLTVL.

The chain has TRBV28 and TRBJ1-4; 8 bases fit TRBD1. Trimming cost V 6 bases and J 6 bases; bases outside gene matches: 9. Germline CDR1 and CDR2: MDHEN and SYDVKM. CDR3 size: 15 residues. The CDR3, as DNA: TGTGCCAGCAGCTGGACCGGGACAGGATATGAAAAACTGTTTTTT. Amino acids: CASSWTGTGYEKLFF.

This clone occurred once. The V call is TRBV6-5, the J call TRBJ1-2; TRBD1 matches 9 bases. Losses at the gene ends were 0 bases for V and 3 bases for J; bases not matched to a gene: 2. The CDR3 loop spans 15 amino acids. CDR1 and CDR2 (germline): MNHEY, SVGAGI. CDR3 coding DNA: TGTGCCAGCAGTTACTCGGGACAGGGACACTATGGCTACACCTTC. Residues: CASSYSGQGHYGYTF.

The V call is TRBV7-9, the J call TRBJ2-7, with 7 nucleotides matching TRBD1. The V gene end was trimmed by 7 bases and the J gene end by 0 bases; junction bases not matched to a gene: 6. The CDR3 consists of 14 residues. The germline CDR1 and CDR2 sequences are SEHNR and FQNEAQ (reference sequence). CDR3 sequence reads: CASTAGTASYEQYF. DNA for the CDR3: TGTGCCAGCACCGCCGGGACAGCCTCCTACGAGCAGTACTTC.

The rearrangement links TRBV5-6 to TRBJ1-3; 7 bases match TRBD1. Trimming took 4 bases from V and 3 from J; bases not matched to a gene: 7. Per germline, CDR1 SGHDT and CDR2 YYEEEE. The CDR3 covers 15 residues. The CDR3 DNA follows: TGTGCCAGCAGCCTAGAAGACAGGGTTGGAAACACCATATATTTT. Translated: CASSLEDRVGNTIYF.

The chain has TRBV14 and TRBJ2-5; 8 bases are shared with TRBD1. The CDR3 length is 14 residues. Germline trimming cut 2 bases from V and 5 bases from J; bases unmatched to any gene: 4. Germline V gene data show CDR1 as SGHDN and CDR2 as FVKESK. The chain's CDR3 is CASSQSRGHETQYF. As DNA, the CDR3 is TGTGCCAGCAGCCAATCCAGGGGGCATGAGACCCAGTACTTC.

The V and J genes are TRBV5-1 and TRBJ1-1, with D possibly being TRBD1 (5 bases). CDR1 and CDR2 from the germline V gene are SGHRS and YFSETQ. CDR3 length: 16 residues. Trimming stripped 0 bases from V and 0 bases from J, with 12 bases between. The CDR3 region is CASSLDRWGMNTEAFF. CDR3 DNA: TGCGCCAGCAGCTTGGACAGGTGGGGGATGAACACTGAAGCTTTCTTT.

The CDR3 is CASSPGTTTNYGYTF. The CDR3, as DNA: TGCGCCAGCAGCCCCGGGACAACCACTAACTATGGCTACACCTTC. This sequence joins TRBV4-3 and TRBJ1-2; D possibly corresponds to TRBD1 (6 bases). The CDR3 sequence is 15 residues long. Germline CDR1 is LGHNA and CDR2 is YSLEER. Trimming took 4 bases from V and 0 from J, leaving 12 bases between them.

This clone was seen a single time. The chain joins TRBV7-6 to TRBJ2-7; 7 bases line up with TRBD1. Germline V gives CDR1 SGHVS, CDR2 FNYEAQ. V trimming: 0 bases; J trimming: 2 bases; junction bases outside the gene matches: 7. CDR3 length: 16 residues. Here the CDR3 DNA reads TGTGCCAGCAGCTTAGCCCCGAGGGGGCGGACCTACGAGCAGTACTTC. This translates into CASSLAPRGRTYEQYF.

CDR3 DNA: TGTGCCAGCAGCTTAGCGGTAGACGGGGAAGACTACAATGAGCAGTTCTTC. This codes for CASSLAVDGEDYNEQFF. V usage is TRBV7-3 and J usage is TRBJ2-1; D is perhaps TRBD2 (5 bases). This CDR3 has 17 amino acids. Germline V gene sequence: CDR1 SGHTA, CDR2 FQGTGA. Trimming shortened V by 2 bases and J by 3 bases, and 17 bases separated the two germline ends.

The V and J genes are TRBV28 and TRBJ1-4, with D unresolved. V was pared by 8 bases and J by 6 bases, with 19 bases between. Germline CDR1 MDHEN, CDR2 SYDVKM. The CDR3 contains 15 residues. This chain's CDR3 is CASQQEAARDEKLFF. CDR3 sequence (DNA): TGTGCCAGCCAGCAAGAGGCCGCTAGAGATGAAAAACTGTTTTTT.

CDR3 residues: CASSFGIGAYGYTF. CDR3 bases: TGTGCCAGCAGCTTCGGTATAGGGGCCTATGGCTACACCTTC. V usage is TRBV5-5 and J usage is TRBJ1-2; weak D call: TRBD1 (5 bases). CDR3 length equals 14 residues. Germline CDR1 reads SGHKS; CDR2 reads YYEKEE (reference sequence). V was clipped by 2 bases and J by 4 bases, with 12 bases between them. Supplemented by reference TRBV5-5 and TRBJ1-2, the full variable domain reads DAGVTQSPTHLIKTRGQQVTLRCSPISGHKSVSWYQQVLGQGPQFIFQYYEKEERGRGNFPDRFSARQFPNYSSELNVNALLLGDSALYLCASSFGIGAYGYTFGSGTRLTVV.

CDR3 amino acids: CASSLPTGYEQYF. The CDR3 nucleotides are TGTGCCAGCTCACTACCGACAGGGTACGAGCAGTACTTC. The chain employs TRBV18 and TRBJ2-7, with 7 bases fitting TRBD1. Looked up from germline, CDR1 is KGHSH and CDR2 is LQKENI. The junction had 4 bases not matched to a gene; V was cut back by 4 bases and J by 4 bases. The CDR3 extends over 13 amino acids.

This chain connects TRBV29-1 to TRBJ2-7; a possible D gene is TRBD1 (6 bases). Trimming took off 7 bases at V and 2 bases at J, with 12 bases between the two ends. This CDR3 has 12 residues. CDR1 and CDR2 (germline): SQVTM, ANQGSEA. CDR3 amino acids: CSASTGAYEQYF. In DNA form, the CDR3 reads TGCAGCGCCTCGACAGGAGCCTACGAGCAGTACTTC.

The chain uses TRBV28 and TRBJ1-5, with D possibly matching TRBD1 (5 bases). The CDR3 covers 16 residues. Germline values: CDR1 MDHEN, CDR2 SYDVKM. The V end lost 5 bases, the J end lost 4 bases, and 18 bases lay between the germline ends. The CDR3 DNA reads TGTGCCAGCAGTCCCCGAGGGGAAGAGGTTAATCAGCCCCAGCATTTT. Amino acid sequence: CASSPRGEEVNQPQHF.

The chain combines TRBV27 with TRBJ2-7; 9 bases line up with TRBD2. V trimming: 6 bases; J trimming: 2 bases; junction bases outside the gene matches: 8. CDR1 MNHEY and CDR2 SMNVEV come from the germline V gene (reference sequence). The CDR3 runs to 15 residues. The CDR3 loop reads CASSTRLAAPYEQYF. The CDR3 DNA is TGTGCCAGCAGCACCAGACTAGCGGCTCCCTACGAGCAGTACTTC.

The V gene is TRBV5-5, the J gene TRBJ2-7; D might be TRBD2 (5 bases). Germline lookup yields CDR1 SGHKS and CDR2 YYEKEE (reference sequence). Trimming pared 0 bases from V and 6 bases from J, leaving 16 bases between. CDR3 length: 15 residues. CDR3 sequence: CASSLVLVTFREQYF. In DNA, the CDR3 is TGTGCCAGCAGCTTGGTACTAGTTACATTCCGCGAGCAGTACTTC. Full variable domain (outside the CDR3, taken from reference TRBV5-5 and TRBJ2-7): DAGVTQSPTHLIKTRGQQVTLRCSPISGHKSVSWYQQVLGQGPQFIFQYYEKEERGRGNFPDRFSARQFPNYSSELNVNALLLGDSALYLCASSLVLVTFREQYFGPGTRLTVT.

The V and J genes are TRBV29-1 and TRBJ1-2; 7 nucleotides line up with TRBD1. The V gene's germline CDR1 is SQVTM and CDR2 ANQGSEA. The CDR3 consists of 13 residues. V trimming: 4 bases; J trimming: 8 bases; junction bases outside the gene matches: 10. This CDR3 is CSVVRGDGSGYTF. For the CDR3, the DNA is TGCAGCGTTGTCAGGGGGGACGGAAGCGGCTACACCTTC.

The chain carries TRBV11-2 and TRBJ2-2; 9 nucleotides align to TRBD1. The CDR3 contains 15 residues. CDR1 and CDR2 from the germline V gene are SGHAT and FQNNGV. With 4 bases clipped from V and 3 bases from J, the junction kept 3 bases outside the gene matches. The CDR3: CASSSRTGDTGELFF. CDR3 DNA: TGTGCCAGCAGCTCCCGGACAGGGGACACCGGGGAGCTGTTTTTT.

CDR3 amino acids: CASSSTTQFF. CDR3 DNA: TGTGCCAGCAGCTCCACAACTCAGTTCTTC. V gene TRBV7-9 combines with J gene TRBJ2-1; no clear D. The V end was cut by 4 bases, the J end by 13 bases, with 8 bases between. CDR3 size: 10 residues. From germline, CDR1 is SEHNR and CDR2 FQNEAQ (reference sequence).

The V call is TRBV9, the J call TRBJ2-7, with a weak D call TRBD1 (5 bases). This CDR3 spans 14 amino acids. Trimming removed 1 base at V and 0 bases at J, with 8 bases between. Germline V lookup: CDR1 SGDLS, CDR2 YYNGEE. The CDR3 DNA sequence: TGTGCCAGCAGCGTAAGTCAGGGCTCCTACGAGCAGTACTTC. The encoded protein is CASSVSQGSYEQYF. The whole variable domain, filled in from reference TRBV9 and TRBJ2-7, reads DSGVTQTPKHLITATGQRVTLRCSPRSGDLSVYWYQQSLDQGLQFLIQYYNGEERAKGNILERFSAQQFPDLHSELNLSSLELGDSALYFCASSVSQGSYEQYFGPGTRLTVT.

V usage is TRBV7-9 and J usage is TRBJ2-7; D is possibly TRBD2 (7 bases). V lost 5 bases and J 3 bases, leaving 17 bases between the germline ends. Germline CDR1 SEHNR, CDR2 FQNEAQ (reference sequence). The length of the CDR3 is 15 residues. As DNA, the CDR3 is TGTGCCAGCAGCCTACGGGAGGACAGACGCTACGAGCAGTACTTC. It is translated as CASSLREDRRYEQYF. Combining the CDR3 with reference TRBV7-9 and TRBJ2-7 gives the whole variable domain DTGVSQNPRHKITKRGQNVTFRCDPISEHNRLYWYRQTLGQGPEFLTYFQNEAQLEKSRLLSDRFSAERPKGSFSTLEIQRTEQGDSAMYLCASSLREDRRYEQYFGPGTRLTVT.

This clone was seen a single time. The chain carries TRBV15 and TRBJ1-5, with D perhaps TRBD1 (6 bases). Germline-derived CDR1 and CDR2 are LNHNV and YYDKDF (reference sequence). Trimming pared 0 bases from V and 4 bases from J, leaving 10 bases between. This CDR3 is 15 amino acids long. This CDR3 is CATSRDRGQNQPQHF. DNA of the CDR3: TGTGCCACCAGCAGAGACAGGGGCCAAAATCAGCCCCAGCATTTT. The full variable domain, rest sourced from reference TRBV15 and TRBJ1-5, is DAMVIQNPRYQVTQFGKPVTLSCSQTLNHNVMYWYQQKSSQAPKLLFHYYDKDFNNEADTPDNFQSRRPNTSFCFLDIRSPGLGDTAMYLCATSRDRGQNQPQHFGDGTRLSIL.